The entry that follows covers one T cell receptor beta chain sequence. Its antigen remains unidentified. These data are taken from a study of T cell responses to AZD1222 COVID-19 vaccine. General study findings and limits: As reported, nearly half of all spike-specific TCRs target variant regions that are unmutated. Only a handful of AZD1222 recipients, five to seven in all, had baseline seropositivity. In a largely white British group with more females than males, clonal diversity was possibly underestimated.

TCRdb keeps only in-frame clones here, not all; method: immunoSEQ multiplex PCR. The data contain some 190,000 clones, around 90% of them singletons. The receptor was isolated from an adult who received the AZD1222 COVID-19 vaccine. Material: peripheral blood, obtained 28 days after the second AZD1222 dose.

CDR3 region: CASSHTTSTGREAFF. In DNA, the CDR3 is TGTGCCAGCAGTCACACGACGTCGACAGGGAGGGAAGCTTTCTTT. The chain uses TRBV6-2 or TRBV6-3 and TRBJ1-1; 7 nucleotides agree with TRBD1. The CDR3 runs to 15 residues. Germline assignment: CDR1 MNHEY and CDR2 SVGEGT. V trimming: 5 bases; J trimming: 8 bases; junction bases outside the gene matches: 14.